This is a list of T cell receptor beta chains from one sample in a study of identical twins. One entry per CDR3 protein results from TCRdb running MiXCR on the 5' RACE reads. The sample has under 1 million distinct CDR3 sequences, around 12% seen once. This sample was shared with a second study, whose subject was yellow fever vaccine responses in identical twins.

Source material: PBMCs. The receptor source for this set is a woman aged 18 to 35 in good health. The CDR3 runs from the conserved cysteine through the conserved F or W. A D gene is named only where the DNA matches it firmly. Size is omitted from some rows. Given values are once, few, many or a class for expanded clones.

>.|TRBV7-9|TRBJ2-3|.
CASSLNAGSTDTQYF
TGTGCCAGCAGCCTGAACGCGGGTAGCACAGATACGCAGTATTTT
>TRBD1|TRBV5-1|TRBJ1-6|few
CASSSQTGGSNWALHF
TGCGCCAGCAGCTCCCAAACAGGGGGCTCCAATTGGGCCCTCCACTTT
>TRBD2|TRBV7-9|TRBJ2-1|few
CASSPHWTSGRDEQFF
TGTGCCAGCAGCCCCCACTGGACTAGCGGGAGAGATGAGCAGTTCTTC
>.|TRBV19|TRBJ1-6|.
CASSRRGELNNSPLHF
TGTGCCAGTAGCCGAAGAGGGGAGTTAAATAATTCACCCCTCCACTTT
>.|TRBV12-3/TRBV12-4|TRBJ2-4|.
CASSFRVGRGGGNIQYF
TGTGCCAGCAGTTTTAGAGTTGGACGGGGAGGGGGAAACATTCAGTACTTC
>.|TRBV2|TRBJ2-1|few
CASSSGDLGGTGKENEQFF
TGTGCCAGCAGTTCTGGCGACCTCGGTGGGACGGGGAAGGAAAATGAGCAGTTCTTC
>.|TRBV6-1|TRBJ1-5|.
CASRPNTGKQPQHF
TGTGCCAGCAGGCCCAATACAGGGAAGCAGCCCCAGCATTTT
>TRBD1|TRBV14|TRBJ1-2|few
CASSQGIRGADYGYTF
TGTGCCAGCAGCCAAGGAATCAGGGGGGCGGACTATGGCTACACCTTC
>TRBD2|TRBV5-1|TRBJ2-1|once
CASRAPTSAWDEQFF
TGCGCCAGCAGGGCACCCACTAGCGCCTGGGATGAGCAGTTCTTC
>TRBD1|TRBV13|TRBJ1-5|.
CASSQGWVSQPQHF
TGTGCCAGCTCACAGGGGTGGGTGAGTCAGCCCCAGCATTTT
>.|TRBV6-5|TRBJ2-3|few
CASSYSESSDTQYF
TGTGCCAGCAGTTACTCAGAATCTTCAGATACGCAGTATTTT
>.|TRBV5-6|TRBJ2-3|few
CASSLGPIGTDTQYF
TGTGCCAGCAGCTTAGGACCTATCGGCACAGATACGCAGTATTTT
>.|TRBV10-1|TRBJ1-6|.
CASREDRINSPLHF
TGCGCCAGCAGAGAGGACAGAATAAATTCACCCCTCCACTTT
>.|TRBV24-1|TRBJ2-3|.
CATSDSRGPLGTDTQYF
TGTGCCACCAGTGATTCCCGAGGGCCCTTAGGCACAGATACGCAGTATTTT
>TRBD1|TRBV12-3/TRBV12-4|TRBJ2-7|.
CASGGQGSYEQYF
TGTGCCAGCGGGGGACAGGGATCCTACGAGCAGTACTTC
>TRBD1|TRBV14|TRBJ2-1|many
CASSRPGTGSHEQFF
TGTGCCAGCAGCCGTCCCGGGACAGGGAGCCATGAGCAGTTCTTC
>.|TRBV9|TRBJ2-1|few
CASSVRVAGVNEQFF
TGTGCCAGCAGCGTAAGGGTAGCTGGAGTCAATGAGCAGTTCTTC
>.|TRBV2|TRBJ2-2|.
CASNWFMEKWATGELFF
TGTGCCAGCAACTGGTTCATGGAGAAATGGGCCACCGGGGAGCTGTTTTTT
>.|TRBV5-1|TRBJ2-3|few
CASSLAASPTDTQYF
TGCGCCAGCAGCTTGGCCGCTAGCCCGACAGATACGCAGTATTTT
>.|TRBV11-2|TRBJ1-5|few
CASSLVAGGSQPQHF
TGTGCCAGCAGCCTGGTGGCGGGGGGGAGTCAGCCCCAGCATTTT
>.|TRBV20-1|TRBJ1-3|.
CSASGGAVGNTIYF
TGCAGTGCTAGTGGTGGCGCAGTAGGAAACACCATATATTTT
>.|TRBV11-2|TRBJ1-6|few
CASSLVVDGSPLHF
TGTGCCAGCAGCTTAGTGGTTGACGGTTCACCCCTCCACTTT
>TRBD2|TRBV4-1|TRBJ2-2|.
CASSHGTSGTNTGELFF
TGCGCCAGCAGCCACGGGACTAGCGGAACGAACACCGGGGAGCTGTTTTTT
>.|TRBV13|TRBJ1-2|few
CASSYGDNYGYTF
TGTGCCAGCAGCTATGGGGACAACTATGGCTACACCTTC
>.|TRBV6-5|TRBJ1-2|.
CASSYSRTYGYTF
TGTGCCAGCAGTTACTCCCGGACCTATGGCTACACCTTC
>.|TRBV6-5|TRBJ1-5|many
CASSYDSISPQHF
TGTGCCAGCAGTTACGACAGTATCTCGCCCCAGCATTTT
>.|TRBV24-1|TRBJ1-2|.
CATSEEGTFFYGYTF
TGTGCCACCAGTGAGGAGGGGACATTTTTCTATGGCTACACCTTC
>TRBD1|TRBV3-1|TRBJ2-5|few
CASSQGDRVSANQVETQYF
TGTGCCAGCAGCCAAGGGGACAGGGTTTCGGCTAACCAAGTGGAGACCCAGTACTTC
>.|TRBV20-1|TRBJ2-2|.
CCARVRFGSRNTGELFF
TGCTGTGCTAGAGTTAGATTTGGTTCAAGAAACACCGGGGAGCTGTTTTTT
>.|TRBV27|TRBJ1-1|few
CASSPSTEVEAFF
TGTGCCAGCAGTCCCTCGACAGAAGTGGAAGCTTTCTTT
>TRBD1|TRBV5-1|TRBJ1-6|few
CASGTGGGNSPLHF
TGCGCCAGCGGGACAGGGGGAGGGAATTCACCCCTCCACTTT
>TRBD2|TRBV20-1|TRBJ2-4|.
CSARDRDLGTSSGNIQYF
TGCAGTGCAAGAGACAGGGACTTGGGGACTAGCTCGGGAAACATTCAGTACTTC
>TRBD1|TRBV12-3/TRBV12-4|TRBJ2-5|few
CASSLGGQGQKTQYF
TGTGCCAGCAGTTTAGGGGGACAGGGACAAAAGACCCAGTACTTC
>.|TRBV20-1|TRBJ2-5|.
CSASRGFQETQYF
TGCAGTGCTAGCAGGGGTTTCCAAGAGACCCAGTACTTC
>.|TRBV6-1|TRBJ1-2|once
CASLGLSRYGYTF
TGTGCCAGCCTCGGATTGAGCCGTTATGGCTACACCTTC
>TRBD1|TRBV6-5|TRBJ2-5|.
CASSYSGQALQYF
TGTGCCAGCAGTTACTCGGGACAGGCCCTCCAGTACTTC
>.|TRBV6-2/TRBV6-3|TRBJ2-2|many
CASSLGGVNTGELFF
TGTGCCAGCAGTTTAGGCGGAGTGAACACCGGGGAGCTGTTTTTT
>.|TRBV29-1|TRBJ2-2|many
CSVEVVEAGTGELFF
TGCAGCGTTGAAGTCGTCGAGGCGGGGACCGGGGAGCTGTTTTTT
>.|TRBV11-2|TRBJ2-1|many
CASSLEGRDLYNEQFF
TGTGCCAGCAGCTTAGAAGGCAGAGACCTTTACAATGAGCAGTTCTTC
>TRBD2|TRBV10-1|TRBJ2-1|few
CASSPSPSGGAYNEQFF
TGCGCCAGCAGTCCCTCCCCTAGCGGTGGAGCCTACAATGAGCAGTTCTTC
>.|TRBV3-1|TRBJ2-1|.
CASSQAAMRKRVVNEQFF
TGTGCCAGCAGCCAAGCCGCTATGAGGAAGCGGGTAGTCAATGAGCAGTTCTTC
>.|TRBV28|TRBJ2-5|.
CASSLPGFDQYF
TGTGCCAGCAGTTTACCGGGCTTCGACCAGTACTTC
>.|TRBV5-1|TRBJ1-2|many
CASTRGWGHGYTF
TGCGCCAGCACCCGAGGTTGGGGCCATGGCTACACCTTC
>TRBD2|TRBV20-1|TRBJ2-3|few
CSARPPGLAVGYTQYF
TGCAGTGCTAGACCGCCGGGACTAGCGGTAGGATATACGCAGTATTTT
>TRBD2|TRBV5-1|TRBJ2-1|many
CASSLDGRSYNEQFF
TGCGCCAGCAGCTTGGACGGGAGGTCGTACAATGAGCAGTTCTTC
>.|TRBV6-5|TRBJ1-1|.
CASSYAGMGTSEAFF
TGTGCCAGCAGTTACGCGGGTATGGGGACCTCTGAAGCTTTCTTT
>TRBD1|TRBV28|TRBJ1-2|many
CASSSDRASRYGYTF
TGTGCCAGCAGTTCGGACAGGGCATCTCGGTATGGCTACACCTTC
>TRBD1|TRBV24-1|TRBJ2-2|few
CATGQGPPNTGELFF
TGTGCCACCGGACAGGGGCCCCCGAACACCGGGGAGCTGTTTTTT
>.|TRBV5-6|TRBJ2-4|.
CASSTREPLAKNIQYF
TGTGCCAGCAGCACGCGGGAACCACTAGCCAAAAACATTCAGTACTTC
>TRBD1|TRBV9|TRBJ2-5|few
CASSVTVRTGIQETQYF
TGTGCCAGCAGCGTGACGGTTAGGACAGGGATACAAGAGACCCAGTACTTC
>TRBD2|TRBV7-3|TRBJ2-1|many
CASSIQAGEYNEQFF
TGTGCCAGCAGCATCCAAGCGGGAGAGTACAATGAGCAGTTCTTC
>.|TRBV25-1|TRBJ2-5|once
CASSEIQNSKETQYF
TGTGCCAGCAGTGAAATCCAGAATTCTAAAGAGACCCAGTACTTC
>TRBD2|TRBV12-3/TRBV12-4|TRBJ2-1|.
CASNNILRGLAGFYNEQFF
TGTGCCAGCAATAACATACTCCGGGGACTAGCGGGGTTTTACAATGAGCAGTTCTTC
>.|TRBV11-2|TRBJ2-5|.
CASSRLMGRQETQYF
TGTGCCAGCAGCCGACTCATGGGGAGACAAGAGACCCAGTACTTC